This T cell receptor beta chain originates from a study of blood T cell repertoires in COVID-19. V trimming: 4 bases; J trimming: 5 bases; junction bases outside the gene matches: 5. Germline V gene data show CDR1 as MDHEN and CDR2 as SYDVKM. The CDR3 is 13 amino acids. In this sample, this clone turned up a few times. Data came from immunoSEQ multiplex PCR; TCRdb stores just in-frame clones and leaves some out. The sample lists under 55,000 clones; over 75% were seen once. This TCR derives from a human donor in a cohort sampled during active COVID-19. This rearrangement joins TRBV28 to TRBJ2-7, with TRBD1 identical over 7 bases. The sequencing input was peripheral blood. CDR3 protein: CASSSPDRHEQYF. The CDR3 coding sequence is TGTGCCAGCAGTTCCCCGGACAGGCACGAGCAGTACTTC.